Below, 9 T cell receptor beta chains from the same sample are listed, as sequenced in a study of human T cells and chemical hapten exposure. Documented time point: pre-sensitization, week 0. Documented treatment: therapeutic diphenylcyclopropenone sensitization with weekly scalp DPC. TCRdb processed the RACE reads anew with MiXCR; each CDR3 protein has one entry. The top ten clones hold 2.6% of a sample with roughly 380,000 distinct CDR3 sequences, about 5.1% of them seen once. The source material was whole blood, sampled in connection with sensitization to the hapten diphenylcyclopropenone (DPC). The source is a woman between 50 and 59 years old with alopecia areata. Some clones in this sample may be carry-over from other donors' samples.

J is TRBJ1-3 and V is TRBV5-1; D call uncertain. The germline V gene has CDR1 SGHRS and CDR2 YFSETQ. V lost 0 bases and J lost 0, with 7 bases in between. This CDR3 has 15 amino acids. The CDR3 region is CASSLDGLSGNTIYF. The CDR3 coding sequence is TGCGCCAGCAGCTTGGACGGACTCTCTGGAAACACCATATATTTT.

The V gene is TRBV7-9, the J gene TRBJ2-1; TRBD1 or TRBD2 may be the D gene (5 bases each). The germline V gene has CDR1 SEHNR and CDR2 FQNEAQ (reference sequence). The CDR3 consists of 14 residues. Trimming removed 6 bases from V and 6 bases from J, with 15 bases in between. This CDR3 reads CASRPKLGANEQFF. The CDR3 DNA follows: TGTGCCAGCAGGCCTAAACTAGGGGCCAATGAGCAGTTCTTC. Based on the CDR3 plus reference TRBV7-9 and TRBJ2-1, the full variable domain is DTGVSQNPRHKITKRGQNVTFRCDPISEHNRLYWYRQTLGQGPEFLTYFQNEAQLEKSRLLSDRFSAERPKGSFSTLEIQRTEQGDSAMYLCASRPKLGANEQFFGPGTRLTVL.

This clonotype was seen a few times. This chain links TRBV6-1 with TRBJ1-4; D gene unclear. This CDR3 region has 13 residues. Between the trimmed V and J ends, which lost 2 bases and 10 bases, there was a span of 11 bases. Germline V CDR1 and CDR2: MNHNS, SASEGT. The CDR3 sequence is CASSEIAAGKLFF. The CDR3 DNA follows: TGTGCCAGCAGTGAAATAGCGGCGGGAAAACTGTTTTTT.

The sample holds a few counts of this clonotype. The rearrangement joins TRBV29-1 to TRBJ2-1, with 7 bases aligning to TRBD2. V was pared by 4 bases and J by 4 bases, with 13 bases of the junction left unmatched. Germline CDR1 and CDR2: SQVTM and ANQGSEA. The CDR3 totals 16 residues. The CDR3 DNA reads TGCAGCGTTGCGGGCCGGACTAGTCCCCCTTACAATGAGCAGTTCTTC. Amino acids: CSVAGRTSPPYNEQFF.

This chain connects TRBV14 to TRBJ1-5, with D hard to call. This CDR3 has 11 amino acids. The V and J ends lost 10 bases and 9 bases respectively, with 13 bases between them. Looked up from germline, CDR1 is SGHDN and CDR2 is FVKESK. The CDR3 spells CAIDSQRPQHF. In DNA, the CDR3 is TGTGCCATCGATTCTCAAAGGCCCCAGCATTTT.

The V call is TRBV7-2, the J call TRBJ2-3; D remains ambiguous. The V and J ends lost 2 bases and 2 bases respectively, with 23 bases between them. The CDR3 length is 19 residues. The germline CDR1 and CDR2 sequences are SGHTA and FQGNSA. The CDR3 loop reads CASSLSARTEPTHTDTQYF. DNA for the CDR3: TGTGCCAGCAGCTTATCTGCCCGTACGGAGCCGACCCACACAGATACGCAGTATTTT. The complete variable domain, with remaining parts taken from reference TRBV7-2 and TRBJ2-3, reads GAGVSQSPSNKVTEKGKDVELRCDPISGHTALYWYRQSLGQGLEFLIYFQGNSAPDKSGLPSDRFSAERTGGSVSTLTIQRTQQEDSAVYLCASSLSARTEPTHTDTQYFGPGTRLTVL.

The V call is TRBV4-2, the J call TRBJ2-3; 10 nucleotides match TRBD2. Germline CDR1 and CDR2: LGHNA and YNFKEQ. V gave up 0 bases and J gave up 4 bases; unmatched junction bases: 4. The CDR3 runs to 16 residues. CDR3 DNA: TGTGCCAGCAGCCAAGATCCTAGCGGGAGTTCAGATACGCAGTATTTT. Translating gives CASSQDPSGSSDTQYF.

Many counts were recorded for this clonotype. This CDR3 reads CASSEVVLTNTGELFF. CDR3 DNA: TGCGCCAGCAGTGAAGTTGTACTAACGAACACCGGGGAGCTGTTTTTT. The chain joins TRBV10-2 to TRBJ2-2, with D uncertain. Germline-derived CDR1 and CDR2 are WSHSY and SAAADI. This CDR3 region has 16 residues. Trimming took off 3 bases at V and 0 bases at J, with 11 bases between the two ends.

The chain combines TRBV12-3 or TRBV12-4 with TRBJ1-1; TRBD1 matches at 9 bases. V was pared by 6 bases and J by 4 bases, with 12 bases of the junction left unmatched. The CDR3 is made up of 16 amino acids. CDR3 nucleotides: TGTGCCAGCAGGCTACTTCTCCTGACAGGGGGCACTGAAGCTTTCTTT. It codes for CASRLLLLTGGTEAFF.